The entry that follows covers one T cell receptor (beta chain) sequence. This clone was observed a handful of times. Its antigen remains undetermined. The sample holds no much larger clone one base away, and base qualities are not on file. The CDR3 measures 13 amino acids from cysteine to phenylalanine. Kept here is only the CDR3 DNA, which spans 39 bases and is read in frame from base 1. The germline V gene (reference sequence) gives CDR1 as GTSNPN and CDR2 as SVGIG. Trimming takes 8 bases off V and 1 base off J; junction bases not matched to a gene: 7. This record comes from a study of shared clonotypes between healthy human individuals (dated by TCRdb to the early 2020s). Concerning the study at large: A few men and two women, aged 18 to 49 years, made up the cohort. Per donor, three plates each were used for CD4 naive and CD4 memory, two for CD8 naive, and one for CD8 memory. To estimate repertoire size and how much clonotypes are shared between individuals, the study performed deep sequencing of blood TCR repertoires from a handful of healthy adults. To increase sequencing depth and limit assay-specific biases, TCR repertoire library preparation and sequencing were carried out by different laboratories using diverse techniques. Per donor, leukapheresis produced somewhere between about 0.85 and 9.5 billion PBMCs. Broad study findings and their caveats: Sampling was restricted to blood, and TCR repertoires in tissues likely differ from the TCR repertoires found in blood. Even with the large sequencing depth, rarefaction of the sorted-subset datasets indicated that sequencing was incomplete. Roughly 5% of naive CD4, more than 3% of naive CD8, around 2.3% of memory CD4, and 0.4% of memory CD8 clonotypes were shared across a few donors. Because the study included only a small number of donors, the genetic and exposure-history diversity represented was limited. Pairwise subsampling led to the expectation that sequencing depth would affect the degree of clonotype sharing among donors. Naive subsets generally had larger estimated clonotype richness than memory subsets. Compared with non-shared clonotypes, the clonotypes found in all four sorted-subset donors had higher generation probabilities.

TCR CDR3 regions were amplified from genomic DNA by multiplex PCR using the deep immunoSEQ assay. For each cell subset, the extracted genomic DNA was distributed evenly across all wells of several immunoSEQ 96-well plates, and each plate served as one replicate. For sorted subsets, each replicate PCR was loaded with 200 ng genomic DNA, equivalent to 30,000 to 35,000 T cell genomes. Purified libraries were measured with a Qubit 3.0 fluorometer, size-checked on a Bioanalyzer 2100, and measured again with the KAPA Library Quantification kit. A separate single-read 150-cycle Illumina NextSeq 550 flow cell was used to sequence each immunoSEQ 96-well plate. The authors' analysis ran thus. Because the immunoSEQ output included only junctional sequences and no quality scores, the filtering could not be the same as the filtering used for full-length reads. To assign V/J genes and CDR3, sequences were annotated using PyIR, a Python wrapper for IgBLAST v1.9, with IMGT germline references. Any read was removed if the V/J assignment was weak (E-value above 1e-6), the CDR3 was missing, or the read contained stop codons, out-of-frame junctions, or ambiguous translated residues. V3J clonotypes were defined as sequences sharing an identical inferred V gene, J gene, and CDR3 amino acid sequence. To compute the percentage overlap between repertoires, the number of shared unique clonotypes was divided by the size of the smaller repertoire. Repertoire richness was assessed with RTK rarefaction, the Chao1 estimator, and Recon v2.1 estimates of unobserved clonotypes. Generation probabilities for all TCRbeta clonotypes obtained by the gDNA method from several donors were computed using OLGA. Imported from immuneACCESS, the table was reduced by TCRdb to in-frame sequences with V and J called. These copies leave out some clones; in studies compared against another copy, an unresolved V gene accounts for under half, and the cause of the remainder is not known. V, J and clone size were drawn from that table, and D and trimming were deduced from the DNA. A total of around 940,000 clones appear in this sample, less than 85% of them only once. The ten largest clonotypes hold 1.5% of the sample.

Healthy HIV-negative adults with no recently reported acute infections or vaccinations were included as donors. Every donor was a Caucasian adult living in Nashville, Tennessee, USA. CD4+ T cells were enriched by magnetic negative selection, after which naive cells were positively selected on CD45RA and the negative fraction was taken as the memory subset. After blood collection by leukapheresis, PBMCs were isolated using Ficoll-Histopaque density gradient centrifugation and then cryopreserved in the vapor phase of liquid nitrogen. Analytical flow cytometry was used to check the purity and quantity of every magnetically sorted T cell population. Each sorted fraction had its genomic DNA isolated and then quantified by UV absorbance on a Nanodrop 2000c.

Recombination joined TRBV30 with TRBJ2-5; the junction holds 7 bases that match TRBD1. The specimen sequenced was memory CD4+ T cells sorted from blood. What the cell subset or site label conveys for this sample: CD45RA-negative fraction. The origin of this receptor is a man in his late teens or twenties in good health. In nucleotide form, the sequence is TGTGCCATGGAAGGGGGCTTCCAAGAGACCCAGTACTTC. The resulting protein is CAMEGGFQETQYF.